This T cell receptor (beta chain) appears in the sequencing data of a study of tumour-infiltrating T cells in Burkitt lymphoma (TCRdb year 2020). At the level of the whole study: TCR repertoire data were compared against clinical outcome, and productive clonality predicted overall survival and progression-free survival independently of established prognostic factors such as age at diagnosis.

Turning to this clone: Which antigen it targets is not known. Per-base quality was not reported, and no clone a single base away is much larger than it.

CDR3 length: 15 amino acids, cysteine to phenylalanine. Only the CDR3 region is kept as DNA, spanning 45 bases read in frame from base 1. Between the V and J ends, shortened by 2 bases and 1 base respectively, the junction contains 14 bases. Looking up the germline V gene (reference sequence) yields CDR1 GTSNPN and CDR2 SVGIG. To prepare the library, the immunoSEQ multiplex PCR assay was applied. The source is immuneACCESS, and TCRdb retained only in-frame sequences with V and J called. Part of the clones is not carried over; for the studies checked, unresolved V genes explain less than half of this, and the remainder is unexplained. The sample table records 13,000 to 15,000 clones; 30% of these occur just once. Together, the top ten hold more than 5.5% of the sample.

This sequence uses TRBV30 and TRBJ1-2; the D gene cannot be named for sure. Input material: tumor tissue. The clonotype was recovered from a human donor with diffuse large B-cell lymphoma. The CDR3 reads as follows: CAWSPSLDGNYGYTF. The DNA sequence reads TGTGCCTGGAGTCCATCGCTAGACGGTAACTATGGCTACACCTTC.